This TCR beta chain was retrieved from a study of blood T cells in healthy people across ages. Study-wide results and limits: A strong correlation was found between TCR beta diversity and the percentage of naive T cells.

Regarding this clonotype: Its antigen is not identified.

PCR was performed a second time for about 7 to 12 cycles using a sample-barcoded 5' primer and a J-beta primer mix. TCRdb analysed the 5' RACE reads with MiXCR anew, one entry per CDR3 protein. The sample contains roughly 800,000 distinct CDR3 sequences, 58% of which appear only once. Every donor contributed about 10 milliliters of peripheral blood by blood draw. The receptor's source is a man aged 25-40 years in good health. Source material: blood.

For the CDR3, the DNA is TGCAGTGCTAGGATTAAGGGATACGAGCAGTACTTC. Its protein is CSARIKGYEQYF. This chain connects TRBV20-1 to TRBJ2-4, with D unresolved. The DNA end favors TRBJ2-7, so the J call may be wrong. This CDR3 comprises 12 residues. Germline V lookup: CDR1 DFQATT, CDR2 SNEGSKA (reference sequence).